The 13 T cell receptor beta chains given below trace back to one sample, sequenced in a study of CD8+CD57+ T cells in acquired aplastic anemia. Previously, flow cytometry had revealed CD8+CD57+ cell expansion in the patients chosen for sequencing. Genomic DNA provided the template from which TCR beta VDJ and CDR3 profiles were obtained. TCRdb re-analysed the reads in MiXCR, keeping a single row per CDR3 protein. Of more than 150,000 distinct CDR3 sequences in the sample, approximately 48% were seen once. Sequences were obtained from sorted CD4+, CD8+, or CD8+CD57+ T cells (not recorded which) from PBMCs. These receptors came from a human donor with aplastic anemia.

This clonotype was recorded at least ten times. The chain is built from TRBV29-1 and TRBJ2-3; D not certain. Trimming stripped 6 bases from V and 1 base from J, with 8 bases between. The CDR3 consists of 12 residues. Germline V lookup: CDR1 SQVTM, CDR2 ANQGSEA. CDR3 sequence: CSVDPGTDTQYF. CDR3 in DNA: TGCAGCGTAGATCCAGGCACAGATACGCAGTATTTT.

Written as DNA, the CDR3 is TGTGCCAGCAGCTTGGGACAGACGAATTCACCCCTCCACTTT. Its protein is CASSLGQTNSPLHF. This chain uses TRBV7-6 with TRBJ1-6, with 7 bases lining up with TRBD1. This CDR3 is 14 amino acids long. J was trimmed by 7 bases and V by 3 bases; bases with no gene match: 3. The V gene's germline CDR1 is SGHVS and CDR2 FNYEAQ.

V gene TRBV7-9 combines with J gene TRBJ2-7; TRBD1 matches 8 bases. Germline V lookup: CDR1 SEHNR, CDR2 FQNEAQ (reference sequence). V lost 5 bases, J lost 2 bases, and 8 bases stayed unmatched. This CDR3 is built from 15 residues. The DNA for the CDR3 is TGTGCCAGCAGCCCAGCCAGGGGGCGCGCCTACGAGCAGTACTTC. Encoded protein: CASSPARGRAYEQYF.

J is TRBJ2-3 and V is TRBV24-1; TRBD2 agrees at 7 bases. V lost 4 bases and J lost 8; bases outside the gene matches: 23. The CDR3 is made up of 19 amino acids. Germline V lookup: CDR1 KGHDR, CDR2 SFDVKD. The CDR3 region is CATSDPSSPLAGEPATQYF. In nucleotides, the CDR3 is TGTGCCACCAGTGACCCTTCTTCGCCTTTGGCGGGAGAGCCGGCTACGCAGTATTTT.

This clonotype was counted many times. The chain couples TRBV7-9 to TRBJ2-6; perhaps TRBD2 as D (5 bases). V was shortened by 1 base and J by 0 bases, with 16 bases between the two germline ends. The CDR3 spans 19 residues. Per germline, CDR1 SEHNR and CDR2 FQNEAQ (reference sequence). CDR3 in DNA: TGTGCCAGCAGCTTAGGCCCCCGGGAAGGAATCTCTGGGGCCAACGTCCTGACTTTC. Encoded protein: CASSLGPREGISGANVLTF.

Details on this clonotype: A clone one base away is much larger, so this may be a read error. This chain links TRBV6-1 with TRBJ1-3, with D hard to call. V lost 2 bases and J lost 2, with 7 bases in between. The CDR3 runs 14 residues. Germline CDR1 and CDR2: MNHNS and SASEGT. The CDR3 coding sequence is TGTGCCAGCAGTGAATCCCTCACTGGAAACACCATATATTTT. Its translation: CASSESLTGNTIYF.

This chain connects TRBV15 to TRBJ1-4; TRBD1 is a possible D gene (6 bases). The CDR3 runs to 16 residues. Per the germline V gene, CDR1 is LNHNV and CDR2 is YYDKDF (reference sequence). The V gene lost 5 bases and the J gene lost 4 bases, with 17 bases spanning the gap. CDR3: CATSPTNRVNNEKLFF. CDR3 coding DNA: TGTGCCACCAGCCCTACCAACAGGGTTAATAATGAAAAACTGTTTTTT.

This clonotype was seen a single time. This rearrangement joins TRBV7-8 to TRBJ2-7; TRBD2 aligns across 10 bases. Germline CDR1 reads SGHVS; CDR2 reads FQNEAQ. This CDR3 has 15 amino acids. Germline trimming cut 5 bases from V and 0 bases from J; bases unmatched to any gene: 4. CDR3 nucleotide sequence: TGTGCCAGCAGCACTAGCGGGGCCAGCTCCTACGAGCAGTACTTC. Protein product: CASSTSGASSYEQYF.

Only a few counts were recorded for this clonotype. V is TRBV7-9 and J is TRBJ2-1, with TRBD2 matching over 11 bases. The CDR3 loop spans 20 amino acids. Germline assignment: CDR1 SEHNR and CDR2 FQNEAQ (reference sequence). V was clipped by 0 bases and J by 1 base; unmatched bases: 11. CDR3 in amino acids: CASSLAVGIAGGHSYNEQFF. Written as DNA, the CDR3 is TGTGCCAGCAGCTTAGCGGTAGGGATAGCGGGGGGGCATTCCTACAATGAGCAGTTCTTC.

J is TRBJ1-1 and V is TRBV2; D remains ambiguous. V dropped 5 bases and J dropped 0 bases, with 10 bases sitting between them. Looked up from germline, CDR1 is SNHLY and CDR2 is FYNNEI. This CDR3 spans 14 amino acids. CDR3 in DNA: TGTGCCAGCAGTTGGTTTTATTTGAACACTGAAGCTTTCTTT. This codes for CASSWFYLNTEAFF.

This sequence joins TRBV18 and TRBJ2-7; 9 bases map to TRBD1. Looked up from germline, CDR1 is KGHSH and CDR2 is LQKENI. The CDR3 loop spans 16 amino acids. Trimming removed 2 bases from V and 0 bases from J; junction bases left unmatched: 5. As DNA, the CDR3 is TGTGCCAGCTCACCAACCGGGACAGGGAGCTCCTACGAGCAGTACTTC. Amino acid sequence: CASSPTGTGSSYEQYF.

Comment on this clonotype: One base away lies a much larger clone, so this may be a sequencing read error. The chain joins TRBV2 to TRBJ2-5, with 14 positions matching TRBD2. This CDR3 spans 15 amino acids. J lost 1 base, V lost 6 bases, and 1 base had no gene match. The germline V gene encodes CDR1 SNHLY and CDR2 FYNNEI. DNA of the CDR3: TGTGCCAGCAGCGGGACTAGCGGGGGCCAAGAGACCCAGTACTTC. It encodes CASSGTSGGQETQYF. Full variable domain (remainder filled in from reference TRBV2 and TRBJ2-5): EPEVTQTPSHQVTQMGQEVILRCVPISNHLYFYWYRQILGQKVEFLVSFYNNEISEKSEIFDDQFSVERPDGSNFTLKIRSTKLEDSAMYFCASSGTSGGQETQYFGPGTRLLVL.

This clonotype was seen a handful of times. This chain connects TRBV11-2 to TRBJ2-3; 9 bases are shared with TRBD1. The CDR3 length is 17 residues. J was trimmed by 4 bases and V by 1 base; bases with no gene match: 9. CDR1 is SGHAT, CDR2 FQNNGV, per germline. CDR3 amino acids: CASSLVGTGGLADTQYF. CDR3 sequence (DNA): TGTGCCAGCAGCTTAGTGGGAACAGGGGGCCTGGCAGATACGCAGTATTTT.